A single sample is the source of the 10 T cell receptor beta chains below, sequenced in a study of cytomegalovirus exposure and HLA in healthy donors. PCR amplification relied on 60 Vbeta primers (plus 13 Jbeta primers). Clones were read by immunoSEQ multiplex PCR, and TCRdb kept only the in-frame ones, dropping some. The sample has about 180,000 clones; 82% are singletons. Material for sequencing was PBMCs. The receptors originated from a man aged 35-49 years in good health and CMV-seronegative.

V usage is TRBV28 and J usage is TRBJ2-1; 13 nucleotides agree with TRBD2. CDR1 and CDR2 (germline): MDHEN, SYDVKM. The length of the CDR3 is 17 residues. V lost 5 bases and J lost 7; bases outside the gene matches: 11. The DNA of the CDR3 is TGTGCCAGCAGTCCCCAGGGACTAGCGGGGTCCGGGAATGAGCAGTTCTTC. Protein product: CASSPQGLAGSGNEQFF. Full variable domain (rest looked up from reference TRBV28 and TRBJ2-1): DVKVTQSSRYLVKRTGEKVFLECVQDMDHENMFWYRQDPGLGLRLIYFSYDVKMKEKGDIPEGYSVSREKKERFSLILESASTNQTSMYLCASSPQGLAGSGNEQFFGPGTRLTVL.

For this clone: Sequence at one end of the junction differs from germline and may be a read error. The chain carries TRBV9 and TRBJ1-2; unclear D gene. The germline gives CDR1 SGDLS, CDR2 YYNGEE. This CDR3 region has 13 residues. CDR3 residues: CASSATTTTKSSF. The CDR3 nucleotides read TGTGCCAGCAGCGCTACGACAACGACTAAATCCAGCTTC.

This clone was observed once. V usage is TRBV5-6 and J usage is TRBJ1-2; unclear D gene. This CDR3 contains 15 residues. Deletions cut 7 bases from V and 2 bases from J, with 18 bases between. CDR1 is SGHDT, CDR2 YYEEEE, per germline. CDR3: CASGRRAFSNYGYTF. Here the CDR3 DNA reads TGTGCCAGCGGGAGGAGGGCTTTCTCAAACTATGGCTACACCTTC. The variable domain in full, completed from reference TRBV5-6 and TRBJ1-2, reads DAGVTQSPTHLIKTRGQQVTLRCSPKSGHDTVSWYQQALGQGPQFIFQYYEEEERQRGNFPDRFSGHQFPNYSSELNVNALLLGDSALYLCASGRRAFSNYGYTFGSGTRLTVV.

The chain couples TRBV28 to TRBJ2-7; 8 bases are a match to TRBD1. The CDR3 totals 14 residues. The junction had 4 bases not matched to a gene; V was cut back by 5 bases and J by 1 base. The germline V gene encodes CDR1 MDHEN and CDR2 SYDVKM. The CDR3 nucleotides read TGTGCCAGCAGTGGACAGGGTAGTTCCTACGAGCAGTACTTC. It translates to CASSGQGSSYEQYF.

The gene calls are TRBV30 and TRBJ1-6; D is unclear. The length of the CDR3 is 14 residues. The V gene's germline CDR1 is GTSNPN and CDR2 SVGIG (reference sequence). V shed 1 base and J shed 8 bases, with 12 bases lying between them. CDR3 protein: CAWSAGSGHSPLHF. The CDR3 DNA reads TGTGCCTGGAGTGCAGGTAGTGGGCATTCACCCCTCCACTTT.

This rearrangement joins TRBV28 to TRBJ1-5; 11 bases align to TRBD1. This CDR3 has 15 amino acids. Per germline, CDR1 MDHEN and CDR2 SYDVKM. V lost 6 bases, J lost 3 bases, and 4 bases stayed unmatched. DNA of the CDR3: TGTGCCAGCAGCGGGACAGGGGGGAACAATCAGCCCCAGCATTTT. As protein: CASSGTGGNNQPQHF.

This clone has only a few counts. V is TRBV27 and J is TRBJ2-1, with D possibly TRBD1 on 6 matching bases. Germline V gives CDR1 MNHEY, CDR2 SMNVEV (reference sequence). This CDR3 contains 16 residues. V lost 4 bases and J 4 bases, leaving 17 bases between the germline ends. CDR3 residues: CASSYGQTLAYNEQFF. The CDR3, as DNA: TGTGCCAGCAGTTACGGACAGACCCTTGCTTACAATGAGCAGTTCTTC.

CDR3 DNA: TGTGCCAGCTCACCACCGGGAGGATTTGGCTACACCTTC. It is translated as CASSPPGGFGYTF. The chain joins TRBV18 to TRBJ1-2; D is unresolved. V lost 0 bases and J lost 7, with 9 bases in between. Per germline, CDR1 KGHSH and CDR2 LQKENI. The CDR3 is 13 residues long.

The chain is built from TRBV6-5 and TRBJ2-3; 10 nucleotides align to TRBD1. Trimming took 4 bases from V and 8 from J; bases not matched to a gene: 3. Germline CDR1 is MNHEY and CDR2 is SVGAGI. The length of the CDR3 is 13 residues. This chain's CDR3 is CASSWGDRGTQYF. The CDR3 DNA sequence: TGTGCCAGCAGTTGGGGGGACAGGGGTACGCAGTATTTT.

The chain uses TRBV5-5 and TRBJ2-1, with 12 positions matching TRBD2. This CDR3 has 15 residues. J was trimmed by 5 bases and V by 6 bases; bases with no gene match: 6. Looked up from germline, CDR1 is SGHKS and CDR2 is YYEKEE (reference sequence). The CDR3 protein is CASNLLAGGDNEQFF. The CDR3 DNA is TGTGCCAGCAACCTCCTAGCGGGGGGGGACAATGAGCAGTTCTTC.